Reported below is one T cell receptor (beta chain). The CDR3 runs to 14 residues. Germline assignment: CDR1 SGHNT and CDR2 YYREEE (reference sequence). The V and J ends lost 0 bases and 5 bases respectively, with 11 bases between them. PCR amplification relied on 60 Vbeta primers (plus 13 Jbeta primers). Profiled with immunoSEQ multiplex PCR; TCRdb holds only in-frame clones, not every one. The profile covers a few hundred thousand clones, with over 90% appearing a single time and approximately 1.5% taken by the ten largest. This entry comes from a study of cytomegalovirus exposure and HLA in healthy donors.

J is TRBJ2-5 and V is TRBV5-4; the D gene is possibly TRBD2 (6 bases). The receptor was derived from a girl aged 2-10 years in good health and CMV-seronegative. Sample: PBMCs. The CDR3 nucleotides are TGTGCCAGCAGCTTGGAACGGGGGTGGGAGACCCAGTACTTC. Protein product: CASSLERGWETQYF.